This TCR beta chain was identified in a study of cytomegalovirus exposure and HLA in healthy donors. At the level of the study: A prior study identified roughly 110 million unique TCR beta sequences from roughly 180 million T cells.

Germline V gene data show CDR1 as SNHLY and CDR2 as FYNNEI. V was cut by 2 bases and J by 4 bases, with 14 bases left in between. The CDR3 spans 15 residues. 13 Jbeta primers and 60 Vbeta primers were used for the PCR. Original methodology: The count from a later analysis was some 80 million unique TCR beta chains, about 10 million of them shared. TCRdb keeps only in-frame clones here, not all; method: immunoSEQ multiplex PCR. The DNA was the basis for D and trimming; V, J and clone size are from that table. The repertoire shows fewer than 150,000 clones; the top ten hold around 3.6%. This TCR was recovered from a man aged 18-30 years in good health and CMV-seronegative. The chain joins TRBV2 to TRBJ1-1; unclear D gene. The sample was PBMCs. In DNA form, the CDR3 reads TGTGCCAGCAGTGAACGGGAAACAGCCGGCACTGAAGCTTTCTTT. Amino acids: CASSERETAGTEAFF. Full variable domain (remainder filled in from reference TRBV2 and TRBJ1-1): EPEVTQTPSHQVTQMGQEVILRCVPISNHLYFYWYRQILGQKVEFLVSFYNNEISEKSEIFDDQFSVERPDGSNFTLKIRSTKLEDSAMYFCASSERETAGTEAFFGQGTRLTVV.